This T cell receptor beta chain was documented in a study of T-cell reconstitution after alpha-beta-depleted transplantation in children (TCRdb year 2016). Context from the whole study: Using TCR repertoire profiling, the study followed T-cell immune reconstitution in a quantitative way in children after TCRalphabeta/CD19-depleted allogeneic hematopoietic cell transplantation. Study-wide conclusions, independent of this receptor: The apparently early alphabetaT-cell count recovery about two months after transplant was reportedly dependent on only several hundred rapidly expanded clones derived from non-depleted graft cells. In some patients, the high TCRbeta diversity seen at day 60 was put down to recipient T cells and intrathymic progenitors that had survived conditioning. Over subsequent months, a decline in hyperexpanded clone frequencies was noted, and after one year, T-cell counts and TCRbeta diversity were mostly ascribed to newly produced T cells.

The library was prepared using PCR. Data came from an Illumina HiSeq 2500. Molecular barcoding was employed in the preparation of TCR libraries, with unique molecular identifiers being used to normalize TCRbeta repertoire quantification. The public sequencing data were trimmed at Q25 with fastp and processed into clonotypes with MiXCR by TCRdb, which kept only in-frame beta chains. CDR3 protein sequences are deduplicated, and each keeps its most common genes and DNA. The sample has around 450,000 distinct CDR3 sequences on record, 10% of them singletons. The leading ten clones occupy 2% to 2.5% of the sample. This clonotype was observed many times. There is no known antigen for this receptor. No per-base quality is available; no much larger clone lies one base away. Taken with the paper, the label for treatment or condition translates to: allogeneic hematopoietic cell transplantation with graft depleted of TCRalphabeta T cells and CD19 B cells. The children who served as transplant recipients had been given grafts of TCRalphabeta/CD19-depleted allogeneic hematopoietic cells.

V trim: 5 bases; J trim: 5 bases; unmatched bases: 7. The CDR1 and CDR2 encoded by the germline V gene are SGHVS and FQNEAQ. The CDR3 sequence holds 14 residues, the cysteine and phenylalanine included. Just the 42-base CDR3 DNA is kept, in frame starting at base 1. Sample: PBMCs, taken before TCRalphabeta/CD19-depleted stem cell transplant. The sequence was collected from a child aged 2-15 years with inherited bone marrow failure, due to receive a stem cell transplant. This receptor chain uses TRBV7-8 and TRBJ1-1; 8 bases in the junction line up with TRBD1. The bases are TGTGCCAGCAGCATAGGACAGGGTATAACTGAAGCTTTCTTT. This translates into CASSIGQGITEAFF.